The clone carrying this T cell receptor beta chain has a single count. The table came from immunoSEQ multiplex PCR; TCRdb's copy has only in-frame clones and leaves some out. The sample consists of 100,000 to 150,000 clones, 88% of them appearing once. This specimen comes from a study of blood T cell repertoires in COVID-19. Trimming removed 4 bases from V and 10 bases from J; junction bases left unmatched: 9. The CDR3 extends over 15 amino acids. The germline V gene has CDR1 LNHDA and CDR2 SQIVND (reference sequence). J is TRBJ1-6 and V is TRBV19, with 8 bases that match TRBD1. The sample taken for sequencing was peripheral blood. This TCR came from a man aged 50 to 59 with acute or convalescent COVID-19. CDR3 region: CASSTGVQGGSPLHF. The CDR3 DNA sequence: TGTGCCAGTAGTACGGGTGTACAGGGGGGATCACCCCTCCACTTT.